This T cell receptor (beta chain) was obtained from a study of T cell repertoires in cytomegalovirus infection. Study information: HLA-C-restricted CMV epitopes, recently identified, and well-studied HLA-B-restricted ones were used by the study. Public TCR beta signatures were indicative of both CMV infection and a matching HLA type.

The V gene lost 6 bases and the J gene lost 8 bases, with 10 bases spanning the gap. The CDR3 sequence is 12 residues long. Only a few counts were recorded for this clonotype. Its antigen is undetermined. Study outcomes and limitations: CMV-specific TCR beta clonotypes restricted by HLA-C were the ones dominating the ex vivo response. Accumulated public TCR beta family frequency recognized individuals carrying CMV together with the relevant HLA.

MiXCR, run by TCRdb on the reads, gives a single entry per CDR3 protein. The sample lists roughly 990,000 distinct CDR3 sequences; roughly 31% were seen once. The chain carries TRBV12-3 or TRBV12-4 and TRBJ2-2; D remains ambiguous. Material: cultured CD8+ T cells from PBMCs, obtained from culture after CMV antigen stimulation. This TCR derives from a human donor in good health (CMV status not recorded). Some clones in this sample may be carry-over from other donors' samples. This CDR3 reads CASSPLKGELFF. The CDR3 DNA reads TGTGCCAGCAGCCCCCTTAAAGGGGAGCTGTTTTTT.